The entry below gives a single T cell receptor beta chain sequence along with its context. The source of the sample is a study of blood T cell repertoires in COVID-19. The overall study: Acute-phase and convalescent COVID-19 samples originated in the United States, Italy and Spain.

Here immunoSEQ multiplex PCR was the method, and the copy in TCRdb shows in-frame clones only, minus some. This sample yields 650,000 to 800,000 clones, of which 90% are seen a single time; around 0.3% belongs to the top ten. V shed 4 bases, J shed 10 bases, and the junction held 11 bases outside the gene matches. Germline V gives CDR1 SGDLS, CDR2 YYNGEE. The CDR3 contains 14 residues. The sequenced sample consisted of peripheral blood. The chain joins TRBV9 to TRBJ2-4, with 7 bases that match TRBD1. The TCR was taken from a woman under 30 with acute or convalescent COVID-19. The CDR3 nucleotides are TGTGCCAGCAGCAAGCCAAGCCAACAGGGGATTCAGTACTTC. It encodes CASSKPSQQGIQYF.